This T cell receptor beta chain emerged from a study of neurological immune-mediated disorders. The unsorted libraries were produced from 2 million PBMCs held at -80 C. TCRdb used MiXCR to reprocess the 5' RACE reads, holding one entry per CDR3 protein. The sample contains tens of thousands of distinct CDR3 sequences, more than 2% of which appear only once. The CDR3 covers 12 residues. CDR1 SGHTA and CDR2 FQGNSA come from the germline V gene. By frequency in the sample, this clonotype is medium-sized (0.01 to 0.1%). The junction and the germline gene differ at one end; a read error may be behind it. This rearrangement joins TRBV7-2 to TRBJ2-3; the D is unclear. This receptor was taken from a man aged 45-65 years with multiple sclerosis. The source material was PBMCs. The CDR3 DNA sequence: TGCGCCAGCAGCCCAAGCACAGATACGCAGTATTTT. Translating gives CASSPSTDTQYF. Drawing the rest from reference TRBV7-2 and TRBJ2-3, the complete variable domain is GAGVSQSPSNKVTEKGKDVELRCDPISGHTALYWYRQSLGQGLEFLIYFQGNSAPDKSGLPSDRFSAERTGGSVSTLTIQRTQQEDSAVYLCASSPSTDTQYFGPGTRLTVL.